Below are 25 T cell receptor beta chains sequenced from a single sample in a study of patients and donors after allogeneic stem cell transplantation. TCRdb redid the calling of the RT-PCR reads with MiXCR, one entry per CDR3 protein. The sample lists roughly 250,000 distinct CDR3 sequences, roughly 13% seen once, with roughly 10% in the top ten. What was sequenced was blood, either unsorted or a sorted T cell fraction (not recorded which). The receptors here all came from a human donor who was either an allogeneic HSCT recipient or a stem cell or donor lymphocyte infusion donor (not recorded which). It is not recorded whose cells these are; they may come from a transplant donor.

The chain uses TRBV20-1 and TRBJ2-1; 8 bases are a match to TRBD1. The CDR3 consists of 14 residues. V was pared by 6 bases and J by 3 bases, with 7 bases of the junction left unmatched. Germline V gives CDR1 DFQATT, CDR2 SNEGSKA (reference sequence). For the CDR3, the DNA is TGCAGTGCCCCCCGGACAGGGAACTACAATGAGCAGTTCTTC. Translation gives CSAPRTGNYNEQFF.

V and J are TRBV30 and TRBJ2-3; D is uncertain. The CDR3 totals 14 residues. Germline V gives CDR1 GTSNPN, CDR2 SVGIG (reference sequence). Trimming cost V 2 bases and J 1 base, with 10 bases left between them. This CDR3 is CAWSKPAGTDTQYF. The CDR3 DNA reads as TGTGCCTGGAGTAAACCCGCAGGCACAGATACGCAGTATTTT.

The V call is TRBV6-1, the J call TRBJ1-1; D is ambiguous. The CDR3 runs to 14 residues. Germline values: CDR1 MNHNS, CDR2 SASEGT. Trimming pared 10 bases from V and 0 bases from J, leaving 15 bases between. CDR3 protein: CATGLNLMNTEAFF. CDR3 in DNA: TGTGCCACTGGACTGAACTTAATGAACACTGAAGCTTTCTTT.

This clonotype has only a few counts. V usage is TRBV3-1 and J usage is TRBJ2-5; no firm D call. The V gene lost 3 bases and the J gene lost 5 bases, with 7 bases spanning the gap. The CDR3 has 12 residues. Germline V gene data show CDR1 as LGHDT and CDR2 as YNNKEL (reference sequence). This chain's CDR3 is CASSQTAETQYF. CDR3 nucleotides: TGTGCCAGCAGCCAGACCGCGGAGACCCAGTACTTC.

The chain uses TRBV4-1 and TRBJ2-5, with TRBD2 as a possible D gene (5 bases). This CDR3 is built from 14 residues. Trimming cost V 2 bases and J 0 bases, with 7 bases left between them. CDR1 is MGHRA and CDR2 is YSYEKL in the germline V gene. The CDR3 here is CASSQLDYQETQYF. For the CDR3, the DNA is TGCGCCAGCAGCCAACTGGACTACCAAGAGACCCAGTACTTC.

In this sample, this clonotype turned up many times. The CDR3 nucleotides read TGTGCCAGCACGACACGGGGTCTCGGCTATGGCTACACCTTC. This gives the protein CASTTRGLGYGYTF. The rearrangement joins TRBV5-4 to TRBJ1-2; no definite D call. Trimming shortened V by 6 bases and J by 4 bases, and 16 bases separated the two germline ends. The CDR3 runs to 14 residues. CDR1 and CDR2 (germline): SGHNT, YYREEE (reference sequence). The full variable domain, completed using reference TRBV5-4 and TRBJ1-2, is ETGVTQSPTHLIKTRGQQVTLRCSSQSGHNTVSWYQQALGQGPQFIFQYYREEENGRGNFPPRFSGLQFPNYSSELNVNALELDDSALYLCASTTRGLGYGYTFGSGTRLTVV.

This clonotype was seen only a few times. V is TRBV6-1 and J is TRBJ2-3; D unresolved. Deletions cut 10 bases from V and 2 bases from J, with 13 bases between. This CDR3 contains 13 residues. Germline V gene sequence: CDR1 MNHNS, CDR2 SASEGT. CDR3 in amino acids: CATSWAVTDTQYF. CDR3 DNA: TGTGCCACCTCGTGGGCGGTCACAGATACGCAGTATTTT.

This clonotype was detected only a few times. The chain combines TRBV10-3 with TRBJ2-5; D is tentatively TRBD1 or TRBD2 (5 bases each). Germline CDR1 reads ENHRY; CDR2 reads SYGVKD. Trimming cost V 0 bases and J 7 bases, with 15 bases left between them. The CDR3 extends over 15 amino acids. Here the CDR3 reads CAISESSGGAGTQYF. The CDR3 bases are TGTGCCATCAGTGAGTCTTCTGGGGGAGCCGGGACCCAGTACTTC.

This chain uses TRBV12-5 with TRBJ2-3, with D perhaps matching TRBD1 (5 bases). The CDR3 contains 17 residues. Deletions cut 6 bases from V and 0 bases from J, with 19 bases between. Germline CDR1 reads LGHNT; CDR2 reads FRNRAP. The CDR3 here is CASGPRVFGASTDTQYF. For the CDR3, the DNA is TGTGCTAGTGGCCCCAGGGTTTTCGGCGCAAGCACAGATACGCAGTATTTT.

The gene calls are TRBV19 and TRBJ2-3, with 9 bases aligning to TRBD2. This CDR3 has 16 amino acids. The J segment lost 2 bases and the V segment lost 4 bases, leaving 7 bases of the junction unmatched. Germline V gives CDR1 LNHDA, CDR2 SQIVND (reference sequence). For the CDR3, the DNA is TGTGCCAGTAGTAACCGCGGGGGGGCTTCCACAGATACGCAGTATTTT. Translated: CASSNRGGASTDTQYF.

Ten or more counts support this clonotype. In nucleotides, the CDR3 is TGTGCCAGCAGCCCAGGAGGTGAGCAGTTCTTC. Protein: CASSPGGEQFF. The chain has TRBV11-2 and TRBJ2-1; tentatively, D is TRBD2 (5 bases). The CDR3 loop spans 11 amino acids. The germline V gene encodes CDR1 SGHAT and CDR2 FQNNGV. V was cut by 5 bases and J by 9 bases, with 8 bases left in between.

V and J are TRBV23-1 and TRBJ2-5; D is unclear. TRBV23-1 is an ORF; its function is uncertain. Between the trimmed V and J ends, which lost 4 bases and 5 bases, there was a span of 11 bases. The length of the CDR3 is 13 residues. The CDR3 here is CASSLPGFETQYF. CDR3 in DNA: TGCGCCAGCAGTCTTCCGGGCTTTGAGACCCAGTACTTC.

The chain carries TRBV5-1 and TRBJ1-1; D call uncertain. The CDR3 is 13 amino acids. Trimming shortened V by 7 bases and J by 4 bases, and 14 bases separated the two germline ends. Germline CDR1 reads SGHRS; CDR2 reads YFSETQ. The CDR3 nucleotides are TGCGCCAGCGTCCCCCCCGGTTCCACTGAAGCTTTCTTT. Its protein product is CASVPPGSTEAFF. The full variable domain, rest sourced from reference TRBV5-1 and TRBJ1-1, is KAGVTQTPRYLIKTRGQQVTLSCSPISGHRSVSWYQQTPGQGLQFLFEYFSETQRNKGNFPGRFSGRQFSNSRSEMNVSTLELGDSALYLCASVPPGSTEAFFGQGTRLTVV.

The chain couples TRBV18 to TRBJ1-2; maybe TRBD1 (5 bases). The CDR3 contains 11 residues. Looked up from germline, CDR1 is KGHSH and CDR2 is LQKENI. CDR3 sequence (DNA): TGTGCTTCGGGGGACCACTATGGCTACACCTTC. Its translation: CASGDHYGYTF.

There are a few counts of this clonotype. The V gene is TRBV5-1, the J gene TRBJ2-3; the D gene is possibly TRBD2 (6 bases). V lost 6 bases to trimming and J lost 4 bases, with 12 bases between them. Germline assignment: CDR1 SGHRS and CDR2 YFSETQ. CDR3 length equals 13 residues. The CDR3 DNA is TGCGCCAGCAAGGAACTAGCAGCAGATACGCAGTATTTT. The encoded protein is CASKELAADTQYF.

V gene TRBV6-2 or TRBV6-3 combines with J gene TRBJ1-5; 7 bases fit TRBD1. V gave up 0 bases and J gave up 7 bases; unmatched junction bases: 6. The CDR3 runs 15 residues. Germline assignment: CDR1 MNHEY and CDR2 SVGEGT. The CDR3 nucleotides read TGTGCCAGCAGTTACTCGATAAGGGGACAGCAGCCCCAGCATTTT. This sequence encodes CASSYSIRGQQPQHF.

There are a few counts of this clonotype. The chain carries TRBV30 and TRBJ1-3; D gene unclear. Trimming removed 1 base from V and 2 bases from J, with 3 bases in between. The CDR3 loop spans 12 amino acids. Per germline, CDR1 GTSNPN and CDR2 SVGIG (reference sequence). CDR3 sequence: CAWSETGNTIYF. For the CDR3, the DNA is TGTGCCTGGAGTGAAACTGGAAACACCATATATTTT.

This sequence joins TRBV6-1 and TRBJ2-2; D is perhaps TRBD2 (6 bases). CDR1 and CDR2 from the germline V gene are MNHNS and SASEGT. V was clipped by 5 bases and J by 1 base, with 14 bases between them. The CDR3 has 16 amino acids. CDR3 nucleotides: TGTGCCAGCAGTAAACTTTGGAGGGGGAACACCGGGGAGCTGTTTTTT. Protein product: CASSKLWRGNTGELFF.

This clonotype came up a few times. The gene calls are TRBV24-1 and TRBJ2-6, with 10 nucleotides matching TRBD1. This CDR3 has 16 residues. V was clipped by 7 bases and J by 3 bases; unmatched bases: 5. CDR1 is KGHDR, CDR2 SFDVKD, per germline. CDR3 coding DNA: TGTGCCACCAGCGGGGGGACAGGGGATGGGGCCAACGTCCTGACTTTC. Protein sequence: CATSGGTGDGANVLTF.

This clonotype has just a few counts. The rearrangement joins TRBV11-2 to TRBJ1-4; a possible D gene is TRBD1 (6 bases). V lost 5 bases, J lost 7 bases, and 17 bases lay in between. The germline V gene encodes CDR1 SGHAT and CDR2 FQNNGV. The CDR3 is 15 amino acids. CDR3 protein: CASSPDGGASEKLFF. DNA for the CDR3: TGTGCCAGCAGCCCCGACGGGGGGGCGAGTGAAAAACTGTTTTTT.

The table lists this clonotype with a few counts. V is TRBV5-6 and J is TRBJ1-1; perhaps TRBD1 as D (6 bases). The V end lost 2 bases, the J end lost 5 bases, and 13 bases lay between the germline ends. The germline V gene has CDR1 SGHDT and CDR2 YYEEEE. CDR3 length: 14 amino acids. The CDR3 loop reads CASSLTGTRTEAFF. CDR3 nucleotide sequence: TGTGCCAGCAGCTTAACAGGGACTCGGACTGAAGCTTTCTTT.

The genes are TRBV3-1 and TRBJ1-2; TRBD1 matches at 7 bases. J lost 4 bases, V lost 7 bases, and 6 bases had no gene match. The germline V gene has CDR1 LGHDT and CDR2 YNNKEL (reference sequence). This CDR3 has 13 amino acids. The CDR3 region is CASNWDSLYGYTF. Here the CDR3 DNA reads TGTGCCAGCAATTGGGACAGTCTCTATGGCTACACCTTC.

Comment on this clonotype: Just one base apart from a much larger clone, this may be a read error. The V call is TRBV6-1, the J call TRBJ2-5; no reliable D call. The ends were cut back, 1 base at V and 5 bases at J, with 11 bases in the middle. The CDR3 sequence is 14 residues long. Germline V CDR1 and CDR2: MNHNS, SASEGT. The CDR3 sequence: CASSEVRIHETQYF. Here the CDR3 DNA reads TGTGCCAGCAGTGAAGTCAGGATCCACGAGACCCAGTACTTC.

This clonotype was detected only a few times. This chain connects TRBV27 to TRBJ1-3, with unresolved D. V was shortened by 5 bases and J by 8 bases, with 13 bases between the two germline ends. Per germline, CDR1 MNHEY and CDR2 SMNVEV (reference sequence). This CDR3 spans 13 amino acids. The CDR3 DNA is TGTGCCAGCAGTCCTGGACCCTGGGACACCATATATTTT. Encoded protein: CASSPGPWDTIYF.

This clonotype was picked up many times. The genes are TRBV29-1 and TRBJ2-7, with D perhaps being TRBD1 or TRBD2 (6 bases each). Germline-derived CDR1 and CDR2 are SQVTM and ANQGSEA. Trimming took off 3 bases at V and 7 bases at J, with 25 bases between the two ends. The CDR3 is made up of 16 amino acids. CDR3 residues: CSVEAVGGSGLLEQYF. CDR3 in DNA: TGCAGCGTTGAGGCAGTGGGGGGCTCCGGGCTGTTGGAGCAGTACTTC.